Below are 19 T cell receptor beta chains sequenced from a single sample in a study of human T cells and chemical hapten exposure. Stated time point: patch test 2, 6 weeks after DPC sensitization. The treatment is: therapeutic diphenylcyclopropenone sensitization with weekly scalp DPC. TCRdb re-called the RACE reads through MiXCR, storing one row per CDR3 protein. The sample carries about 96,000 distinct CDR3 sequences, 9.3% recorded once. The sample here was whole blood, taken in connection with sensitization to the hapten diphenylcyclopropenone (DPC). The receptors come from a woman aged 40 to 49 with alopecia areata. Some clones in this sample may be carry-over from other donors' samples.

This clonotype was counted many times. The V gene is TRBV6-2 or TRBV6-3, the J gene TRBJ1-1; 9 bases map to TRBD1. The CDR3 totals 14 residues. V shed 6 bases, J shed 8 bases, and the junction held 10 bases outside the gene matches. The V gene's germline CDR1 is MNHEY and CDR2 SVGEGT. In DNA form, the CDR3 reads TGTGCCAGCAGCCCCTTCGGGACAGGGAGAGAAGCTTTCTTT. Translation gives CASSPFGTGREAFF.

The chain is built from TRBV12-3 or TRBV12-4 and TRBJ2-2; D gene uncertain. The CDR3 is 15 amino acids. Trimming left V 6 bases short and J 1 base short, with 12 bases between. In DNA, the CDR3 is TGTGCCAGCAGCCGTTGGGCAGGGAACACCGGGGAGCTGTTTTTT. It encodes CASSRWAGNTGELFF.

This clonotype was counted at least ten times. This chain connects TRBV30 to TRBJ2-1, with D tentatively TRBD1 (6 bases). Germline V gene lookup returns CDR1 GTSNPN and CDR2 SVGIG (reference sequence). The CDR3 is 13 amino acids. Deletions cut 2 bases from V and 8 bases from J, with 13 bases between. The CDR3 DNA reads as TGTGCCTGGAGTACGTACAGGGCGTATGAGCAGTTCTTC. Translated, it gives CAWSTYRAYEQFF. Combining the CDR3 with reference TRBV30 and TRBJ2-1 gives the whole variable domain SQTIHQWPATLVQPVGSPLSLECTVEGTSNPNLYWYRQAAGRGLQLLFYSVGIGQISSEVPQNLSASRPQDRQFILSSKKLLLSDSGFYLCAWSTYRAYEQFFGPGTRLTVL.

The table lists this clonotype with many counts. The V call is TRBV5-4, the J call TRBJ2-3; 12 nucleotides line up with TRBD2. The germline CDR1 and CDR2 sequences are SGHNT and YYREEE (reference sequence). CDR3 length equals 17 residues. Unmatched junction bases numbered 16, after V lost 7 bases and J lost 7 bases. DNA for the CDR3: TGTGCCAGCTCTAGCCTCGCCCCCGGACTAGCGGGAAATACGCAGTATTTT. This sequence encodes CASSSLAPGLAGNTQYF.

This clonotype showed up many times. CDR3: CASSPGRGSGNTEAFF. The DNA for the CDR3 is TGTGCCAGCAGTCCTGGACGGGGTTCGGGGAACACTGAAGCTTTCTTT. This sequence joins TRBV28 and TRBJ1-1, with D unclear. V shed 5 bases and J shed 1 base, with 17 bases lying between them. This CDR3 region has 16 residues. Looked up from germline, CDR1 is MDHEN and CDR2 is SYDVKM.

This clonotype was seen at least ten times. V gene TRBV12-3 or TRBV12-4 combines with J gene TRBJ2-2; a possible D gene is TRBD2 (5 bases). This CDR3 comprises 15 residues. With 1 base removed from V and 4 bases from J, the gap between germline ends came to 10 bases. For the CDR3, the DNA is TGTGCCAGCAGTTTAGGCAGGCGGGTCACCGGGGAGCTGTTTTTT. Protein: CASSLGRRVTGELFF.

This clonotype occurred many times. The chain employs TRBV20-1 and TRBJ1-2, with TRBD1 as a possible D gene (6 bases). Germline V gives CDR1 DFQATT, CDR2 SNEGSKA (reference sequence). Trimming pared 0 bases from V and 4 bases from J, leaving 15 bases between. This CDR3 spans 15 amino acids. The CDR3 sequence is CSARDPGGALYGYTF. The CDR3 DNA sequence: TGCAGTGCTAGAGATCCCGGGGGCGCTCTCTATGGCTACACCTTC.

This clonotype occurred many times. The DNA for the CDR3 is TGTGCCAGCAGCCCCCCCTCCCCGACAGGGCCTAATGAGCAGTTCTTC. Amino acid sequence: CASSPPSPTGPNEQFF. The J gene is TRBJ2-1, the V gene TRBV4-2, with 7 bases lining up with TRBD1. Germline lookup yields CDR1 LGHNA and CDR2 YNFKEQ. This CDR3 contains 16 residues. V lost 4 bases and J lost 7; bases outside the gene matches: 13.

The CDR3 region has the DNA TGTGCCAGCAGCCAAGATCACCGCCGGGACAGGGGGCCGGTAGCCAAAAACATTCAGTACTTC. Residues: CASSQDHRRDRGPVAKNIQYF. The chain has TRBV4-2 and TRBJ2-4; 12 bases map to TRBD1. Germline loops: CDR1 LGHNA, CDR2 YNFKEQ. The junction had 12 bases not matched to a gene; V was cut back by 0 bases and J by 0 bases. This CDR3 comprises 21 residues.

In this sample, this clonotype turned up many times. V is TRBV12-3 or TRBV12-4 and J is TRBJ2-1; D might be TRBD2 (5 bases). The V gene lost 7 bases and the J gene lost 0 bases, with 16 bases spanning the gap. The CDR3 runs 16 residues. CDR3 region: CASILARRASYNEQFF. The CDR3 region has the DNA TGTGCCAGCATCCTGGCCCGGCGGGCCTCCTACAATGAGCAGTTCTTC.

This clonotype was observed a handful of times. V is TRBV20-1 and J is TRBJ2-1, with 9 bases lining up with TRBD2. The length of the CDR3 is 16 residues. V dropped 0 bases and J dropped 4; count of bases not matched to a gene: 7. Per germline, CDR1 DFQATT and CDR2 SNEGSKA (reference sequence). CDR3 sequence reads: CSARDLGSGGYNEQFF. The CDR3 DNA sequence: TGCAGTGCTAGAGATTTGGGTAGCGGGGGATACAATGAGCAGTTCTTC.

This clonotype was seen more than once but under ten times. The CDR3 coding sequence is TGTGCCAGCAGCTTTTGGCGCGCGAGCTCCTACAATGAGCAGTTCTTC. Translation gives CASSFWRASSYNEQFF. V and J are TRBV11-2 and TRBJ2-1, with D unclear. The CDR3 length is 16 residues. Trimming took off 3 bases at V and 0 bases at J, with 12 bases between the two ends. The germline gives CDR1 SGHAT, CDR2 FQNNGV.

This clonotype appeared many times. The chain employs TRBV7-8 and TRBJ2-3, with no clear D. Germline V CDR1 and CDR2: SGHVS, FQNEAQ. Trimming left V 2 bases short and J 6 bases short, with 9 bases between. CDR3 length: 13 residues. CDR3 amino acids: CASSLPGSDTQYF. CDR3 nucleotides: TGTGCCAGCAGCTTACCGGGTTCGGATACGCAGTATTTT.

In its sample, this clonotype was seen many times. The chain carries TRBV6-5 and TRBJ2-6; D gene ambiguous. Germline V gene data show CDR1 as MNHEY and CDR2 as SVGAGI. V gave up 5 bases and J gave up 12 bases, with 11 bases separating them. The CDR3 is 12 amino acids. CDR3 DNA: TGTGCCAGCAGTCTCCTGACGGGCGTCCTGACTTTC. Protein product: CASSLLTGVLTF.

This clonotype was seen at least ten times. The rearrangement joins TRBV7-2 to TRBJ2-7; tentatively, D is TRBD2 (6 bases). The germline V and J ends were trimmed by 0 bases and 3 bases, with 12 bases remaining between them. Germline lookup yields CDR1 SGHTA and CDR2 FQGNSA. The CDR3 runs to 15 residues. The CDR3 coding sequence is TGTGCCAGCAGCTTAGCTCGGACTACCTACTACGAGCAGTACTTC. Encoded protein: CASSLARTTYYEQYF.

There are many counts of this clonotype. The chain carries TRBV28 and TRBJ2-1; TRBD1 matches 7 bases. This CDR3 contains 15 residues. V trimming: 7 bases; J trimming: 5 bases; junction bases outside the gene matches: 11. Germline-derived CDR1 and CDR2 are MDHEN and SYDVKM. The CDR3 sequence: CASTTPATGNNEQFF. In DNA form, the CDR3 reads TGTGCCAGCACCACCCCCGCGACAGGGAACAATGAGCAGTTCTTC.

The J gene is TRBJ2-5, the V gene TRBV6-2 or TRBV6-3, with TRBD1 as a possible D gene (5 bases). The CDR3 is made up of 14 amino acids. Deletions cut 8 bases from V and 1 base from J, with 14 bases between. In germline, CDR1 is MNHEY, CDR2 SVGEGT. The CDR3 DNA reads as TGTGCCAGCTCGAAAGGTGACAGCCAAGAGACCCAGTACTTC. Translating it yields CASSKGDSQETQYF.

This clonotype was counted between two and nine times. The chain recombines TRBV4-1 with TRBJ2-7, with D tentatively TRBD1 or TRBD2 (6 bases each). There are 16 residues in the CDR3. The V and J ends lost 0 bases and 6 bases respectively, with 18 bases between them. Germline assignment: CDR1 MGHRA and CDR2 YSYEKL. CDR3: CASSQDGGGKVGEQYF. CDR3 DNA: TGCGCCAGCAGCCAAGATGGGGGCGGGAAGGTGGGCGAGCAGTACTTC.

At least ten counts were recorded for this clonotype. The rearrangement links TRBV5-1 to TRBJ2-2; 7 nucleotides align to TRBD1. V was pared by 5 bases and J by 2 bases, with 12 bases of the junction left unmatched. CDR3 length: 17 amino acids. Looked up from germline, CDR1 is SGHRS and CDR2 is YFSETQ. CDR3 coding DNA: TGCGCCAGCAGTCCCTCCGCAGGGGGTCCCAACACCGGGGAGCTGTTTTTT. This sequence encodes CASSPSAGGPNTGELFF.